What follows are 18 T cell receptor beta chains derived from one specimen sequenced in a study of glioma-infiltrating T cells after dendritic cell vaccination. Time point described: after dendritic cell vaccination, including at tumor progression/relapse. This table comes from immunoSEQ multiplex PCR, and its TCRdb copy is limited to in-frame clones, with some not included. The sample lists approximately 24,000 clones; over 85% were seen once. Source: blood, taken after dendritic cell vaccination. These receptors were obtained from a human donor with glioblastoma.

The chain is built from TRBV5-1 and TRBJ1-5, with D unclear. Trimming left V 0 bases short and J 4 bases short, with 5 bases between. CDR3 length: 13 amino acids. CDR1 SGHRS and CDR2 YFSETQ come from the germline V gene. The CDR3 loop reads CASSLERNQPQHF. The CDR3 nucleotides read TGCGCCAGCAGCTTGGAACGGAATCAGCCCCAGCATTTT.

J is TRBJ2-4 and V is TRBV7-2; 8 bases are a match to TRBD2. The germline V gene encodes CDR1 SGHTA and CDR2 FQGNSA. The CDR3 consists of 17 residues. The ends lost 5 bases at V and 6 bases at J; junction bases unmatched: 15. The CDR3 DNA follows: TGTGCCAGCAGCCCCAGAGATTCGGGGGGGCTCGGAAACATTCAGTACTTC. Amino acids: CASSPRDSGGLGNIQYF.

Points on this clone: A junction end diverges from the germline sequence, so it may reflect a read error. The J gene is TRBJ1-2, the V gene TRBV19; possibly TRBD1 for D (5 bases). CDR1 and CDR2 from the germline V gene are LNHDA and SQIVND (reference sequence). The CDR3 totals 13 residues. CDR3 nucleotide sequence: TGTGCCAGTACCCCCAGGGAGGACTATGGCTACCCCTTC. Translating gives CASTPREDYGYPF.

This clone was detected once. The CDR3 is CASSESYYGDYHGYTF. CDR3 nucleotide sequence: TGCGCCAGCAGTGAGAGTTATTACGGAGATTACCATGGCTACACCTTC. V usage is TRBV10-1 and J usage is TRBJ1-2, with D hard to call. Per germline, CDR1 WNHNN and CDR2 SYGVQD (reference sequence). V gave up 2 bases and J gave up 6 bases, with 19 bases separating them. The length of the CDR3 is 16 residues.

V is TRBV4-1 and J is TRBJ2-1; 8 nucleotides align to TRBD2. The CDR3 contains 16 residues. The V and J ends lost 0 bases and 4 bases, in that order; junction bases with no gene match: 5. Germline loops: CDR1 MGHRA, CDR2 YSYEKL. For the CDR3, the DNA is TGCGCCAGCAGCCAAGAGTTGCGGGGGGTTTACAATGAGCAGTTCTTC. Its protein is CASSQELRGVYNEQFF.

The rearrangement uses TRBV5-4 and TRBJ2-3, with 9 bases fitting TRBD2. This CDR3 has 16 residues. CDR1 and CDR2 (germline): SGHNT, YYREEE (reference sequence). The ends lost 3 bases at V and 14 bases at J; junction bases unmatched: 19. As DNA, the CDR3 is TGTGCCAGCAGCTCCGACGGGACGGGAGCGGGGGGACGTGCGTATTTT. Translating gives CASSSDGTGAGGRAYF.

J is TRBJ2-1 and V is TRBV19; 10 bases fit TRBD2. Germline V gene lookup returns CDR1 LNHDA and CDR2 SQIVND (reference sequence). This CDR3 has 15 amino acids. J lost 0 bases, V lost 8 bases, and 4 bases had no gene match. This CDR3 is CASRSGGYSYNEQFF. The CDR3 coding sequence is TGTGCCAGTCGTAGCGGGGGGTACTCCTACAATGAGCAGTTCTTC. The full variable domain, rest sourced from reference TRBV19 and TRBJ2-1, is DGGITQSPKYLFRKEGQNVTLSCEQNLNHDAMYWYRQDPGQGLRLIYYSQIVNDFQKGDIAEGYSVSREKKESFPLTVTSAQKNPTAFYLCASRSGGYSYNEQFFGPGTRLTVL.

This clone has a single count. V usage is TRBV27 and J usage is TRBJ2-7, with TRBD2 as a possible D gene (6 bases). V was pared by 8 bases and J by 2 bases, with 10 bases between. Germline CDR1 reads MNHEY; CDR2 reads SMNVEV (reference sequence). CDR3 length: 12 residues. The CDR3: CASAGSTYEQYF. As DNA, the CDR3 is TGTGCCAGCGCCGGGAGTACCTACGAGCAGTACTTC.

The CDR3 loop is CASKMRTASYEQYF. DNA for the CDR3: TGTGCCAGCAAAATGAGGACAGCCTCCTACGAGCAGTACTTC. The chain is built from TRBV2 and TRBJ2-7; D is perhaps TRBD1 (6 bases). The V and J ends lost 7 bases and 0 bases respectively, with 13 bases between them. The V gene's germline CDR1 is SNHLY and CDR2 FYNNEI. The CDR3 is 14 amino acids. Based on the CDR3 plus reference TRBV2 and TRBJ2-7, the full variable domain is EPEVTQTPSHQVTQMGQEVILRCVPISNHLYFYWYRQILGQKVEFLVSFYNNEISEKSEIFDDQFSVERPDGSNFTLKIRSTKLEDSAMYFCASKMRTASYEQYFGPGTRLTVT.

V usage is TRBV6-6 and J usage is TRBJ1-1, with 8 bases lining up with TRBD1. J was trimmed by 4 bases and V by 0 bases; bases with no gene match: 1. The CDR3 contains 14 residues. CDR1 and CDR2 from the germline V gene are MNHNY and SVGAGI (reference sequence). CDR3 sequence: CASSYSDRGTEAFF. The CDR3 bases are TGTGCCAGCAGTTACTCCGACAGGGGCACTGAAGCTTTCTTT.

Only one count was recorded for this clone. V usage is TRBV29-1 and J usage is TRBJ2-3, with D uncertain. The CDR3 totals 8 residues. Looked up from germline, CDR1 is SQVTM and CDR2 is ANQGSEA. The CDR3 loop is CVTDTQYF. The CDR3 nucleotides read TGCGTAACAGATACGCAGTATTTT.

The chain recombines TRBV4-1 with TRBJ2-1; 7 bases are a match to TRBD2. The CDR3 spans 17 residues. V lost 0 bases and J lost 4; bases outside the gene matches: 9. Germline loops: CDR1 MGHRA, CDR2 YSYEKL. As DNA, the CDR3 is TGCGCCAGCAGCCAAGATTTTCGGGGGGTGGGATACAATGAGCAGTTCTTC. Translation gives CASSQDFRGVGYNEQFF.

The chain carries TRBV7-8 and TRBJ2-7, with D possibly being TRBD1 (5 bases). The CDR3 spans 14 residues. V lost 7 bases and J lost 2, with 15 bases in between. Germline V gives CDR1 SGHVS, CDR2 FQNEAQ. The CDR3 DNA follows: TGTGCCAGCAAACCGACAGAAGTTACCTACGAGCAGTACTTC. Its protein is CASKPTEVTYEQYF.

This clone occurred a few times. The chain uses TRBV19 and TRBJ2-1; the D gene is possibly TRBD2 (6 bases). This CDR3 contains 15 residues. V shed 10 bases and J shed 7 bases, with 23 bases lying between them. Looked up from germline, CDR1 is LNHDA and CDR2 is SQIVND (reference sequence). The CDR3 sequence is CATNGGQGRGNEQFF. CDR3 nucleotides: TGTGCCACCAACGGAGGGCAGGGTCGGGGGAATGAGCAGTTCTTC.

This chain uses TRBV18 with TRBJ1-4, with TRBD1 matching 9 bases. The CDR3 has 18 amino acids. The V gene end was trimmed by 5 bases and the J gene end by 5 bases; junction bases not matched to a gene: 15. The germline gives CDR1 KGHSH, CDR2 LQKENI. The CDR3 region has the DNA TGTGCCAGCTCATTCGGACAGGGGAATGGGGCCTCCAATGAAAAACTGTTTTTT. Its translation: CASSFGQGNGASNEKLFF.

The chain links TRBV30 to TRBJ1-4; D is undetermined. Germline CDR1 GTSNPN, CDR2 SVGIG (reference sequence). V shed 4 bases and J shed 6 bases, with 18 bases lying between them. This CDR3 is 15 amino acids long. The chain's CDR3 is CAWKSVWPLDEKLFF. The CDR3, as DNA: TGTGCCTGGAAGTCCGTCTGGCCCCTGGATGAAAAACTGTTTTTT.

This clone was observed a handful of times. This chain connects TRBV29-1 to TRBJ2-7; D might be TRBD1 (5 bases). Trimming pared 7 bases from V and 3 bases from J, leaving 10 bases between. CDR1 is SQVTM and CDR2 is ANQGSEA in the germline V gene. The CDR3 loop spans 11 amino acids. Written as DNA, the CDR3 is TGCAGCGCCCTGACAGTCTACGAGCAGTACTTC. This translates into CSALTVYEQYF.

The chain uses TRBV23-1 and TRBJ1-4, with 9 bases aligning to TRBD1. TRBV23-1 is sorted into the ORF group, with uncertain function. CDR3 size: 16 residues. Trimming at V came to 3 bases and at J to 5 bases, leaving 7 bases not matched to a gene. Here the CDR3 reads CASSQSNRGQNEKLFF. The CDR3 region has the DNA TGCGCCAGCAGTCAGTCAAACAGGGGGCAGAATGAAAAACTGTTTTTT.